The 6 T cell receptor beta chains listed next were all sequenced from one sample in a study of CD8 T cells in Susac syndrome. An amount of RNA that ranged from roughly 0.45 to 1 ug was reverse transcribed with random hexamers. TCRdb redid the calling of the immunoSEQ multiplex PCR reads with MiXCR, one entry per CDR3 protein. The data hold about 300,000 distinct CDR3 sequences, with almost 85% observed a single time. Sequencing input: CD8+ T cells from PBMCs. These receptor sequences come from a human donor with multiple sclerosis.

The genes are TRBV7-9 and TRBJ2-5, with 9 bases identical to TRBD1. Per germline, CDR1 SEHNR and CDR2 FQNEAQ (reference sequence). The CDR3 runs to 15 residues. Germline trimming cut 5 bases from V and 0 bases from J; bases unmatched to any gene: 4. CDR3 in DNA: TGTGCCAGCAGCCGGGACAGGGAGTACCAAGAGACCCAGTACTTC. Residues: CASSRDREYQETQYF.

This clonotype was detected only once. CDR3 residues: CASSFTSGSNEQFF. The CDR3 DNA is TGCGCCAGCAGCTTCACTAGCGGGAGCAATGAGCAGTTCTTC. The chain employs TRBV5-1 and TRBJ2-1, with TRBD2 matching 11 bases. The germline V gene has CDR1 SGHRS and CDR2 YFSETQ. Trimming cost V 2 bases and J 6 bases; bases outside gene matches: 1. The CDR3 runs 14 residues. The whole variable domain, remainder taken from reference TRBV5-1 and TRBJ2-1, is KAGVTQTPRYLIKTRGQQVTLSCSPISGHRSVSWYQQTPGQGLQFLFEYFSETQRNKGNFPGRFSGRQFSNSRSEMNVSTLELGDSALYLCASSFTSGSNEQFFGPGTRLTVL.

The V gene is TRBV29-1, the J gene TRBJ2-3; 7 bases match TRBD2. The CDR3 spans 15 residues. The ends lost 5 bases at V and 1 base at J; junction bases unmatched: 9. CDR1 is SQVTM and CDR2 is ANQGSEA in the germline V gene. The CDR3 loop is CSVWEGQHRTDTQYF. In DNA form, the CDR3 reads TGCAGCGTTTGGGAGGGTCAACATCGCACAGATACGCAGTATTTT.

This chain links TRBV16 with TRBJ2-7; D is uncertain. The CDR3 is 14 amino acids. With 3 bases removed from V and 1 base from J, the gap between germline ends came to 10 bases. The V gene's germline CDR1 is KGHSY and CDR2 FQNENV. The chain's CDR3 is CASSHKVSSYEQYF. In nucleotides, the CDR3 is TGTGCCAGCAGCCATAAGGTTTCGTCCTACGAGCAGTACTTC. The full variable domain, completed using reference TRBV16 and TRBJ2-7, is GEEVAQTPKHLVRGEGQKAKLYCAPIKGHSYVFWYQQVLKNEFKFLISFQNENVFDETGMPKERFSAKCLPNSPCSLEIQATKLEDSAVYFCASSHKVSSYEQYFGPGTRLTVT.

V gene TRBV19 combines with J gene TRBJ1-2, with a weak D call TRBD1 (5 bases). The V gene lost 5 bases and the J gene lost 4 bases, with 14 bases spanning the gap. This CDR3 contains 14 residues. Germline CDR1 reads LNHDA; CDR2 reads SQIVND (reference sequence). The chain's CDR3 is CASSSGGAVYGYTF. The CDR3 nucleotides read TGTGCCAGTAGTTCCGGAGGGGCCGTCTATGGCTACACCTTC. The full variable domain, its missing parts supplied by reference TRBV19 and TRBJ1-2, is DGGITQSPKYLFRKEGQNVTLSCEQNLNHDAMYWYRQDPGQGLRLIYYSQIVNDFQKGDIAEGYSVSREKKESFPLTVTSAQKNPTAFYLCASSSGGAVYGYTFGSGTRLTVV.

The CDR3 loop reads CASSFPRESLPYEQYF. CDR3 coding DNA: TGTGCCAGCAGTTTCCCGAGGGAATCGCTCCCCTACGAGCAGTACTTC. The chain joins TRBV28 to TRBJ2-7; a weak D match, TRBD2 (5 bases). Trimming stripped 3 bases from V and 2 bases from J, with 17 bases between. Per the germline V gene, CDR1 is MDHEN and CDR2 is SYDVKM. CDR3 length equals 16 residues. Complete variable domain (other parts from reference TRBV28 and TRBJ2-7): DVKVTQSSRYLVKRTGEKVFLECVQDMDHENMFWYRQDPGLGLRLIYFSYDVKMKEKGDIPEGYSVSREKKERFSLILESASTNQTSMYLCASSFPRESLPYEQYFGPGTRLTVT.